The T cell receptor (beta chain) described here comes from a study of T cell responses to AZD1222 COVID-19 vaccine. Whole-study findings and limits: Donors in the cohort were predominantly white British and more often female, and clonal diversity was possibly underestimated. Repertoire samples came only from after the peak T cell response.

Losses at the gene ends were 5 bases for V and 2 bases for J; bases not matched to a gene: 3. The CDR3 length is 15 residues. The V gene's germline CDR1 is SGHTA and CDR2 FQGTGA. To note about this clone: Its antigen is currently unknown.

The table came from immunoSEQ multiplex PCR; TCRdb's copy has only in-frame clones and leaves some out. The profile shows under 100,000 clones, around nine tenths of them singletons. This TCR was recovered from an adult in good health. The sequencing here drew on peripheral blood, taken on day 0 of AZD1222 vaccination. The rearrangement links TRBV7-3 to TRBJ2-7; TRBD2 agrees at 13 bases. DNA for the CDR3: TGTGCCAGCAGCCTACTAGCGGGAGGGCCCTACGAGCAGTACTTC. Amino acid sequence: CASSLLAGGPYEQYF. Together with reference TRBV7-3 and TRBJ2-7, the CDR3 gives the full variable domain: GAGVSQTPSNKVTEKGKYVELRCDPISGHTALYWYRQSLGQGPEFLIYFQGTGAADDSGLPNDRFFAVRPEGSVSTLKIQRTERGDSAVYLCASSLLAGGPYEQYFGPGTRLTVT.